A single sample is the source of the 27 T cell receptor beta chains below, sequenced in a study of shared clonotypes between healthy human individuals. The naive CD8 subset, CD45RO-negative cells positively selected for CCR7, excluded terminally differentiated effector memory CD45RA+ cells. Clones were read by immunoSEQ multiplex PCR, and TCRdb kept only the in-frame ones, dropping some. This table holds hundreds of thousands of clones, 90% to 95% found once. The sequencing sample was made of naive CD8+ T cells sorted from blood. The receptors derive from a woman aged 25 to 39 in good health.

In its sample, this clone was seen a few times. The chain joins TRBV7-3 to TRBJ2-5, with D possibly being TRBD2 (5 bases). CDR3 length: 14 amino acids. Deletions cut 7 bases from V and 5 bases from J, with 17 bases between. Per the germline V gene, CDR1 is SGHTA and CDR2 is FQGTGA. The CDR3 nucleotides are TGTGCCAGCAAACCGGGGTCGGATTGGGAGACCCAGTACTTC. Translation: CASKPGSDWETQYF.

This sequence joins TRBV19 and TRBJ2-5, with 12 nucleotides matching TRBD1. V shed 7 bases and J 2 bases; nucleotides not matched to a gene: 8. The CDR3 loop spans 16 amino acids. Germline CDR1 LNHDA, CDR2 SQIVND (reference sequence). The CDR3 DNA is TGTGCCAGTACCGGCCGGGACAGGGGGCTTCAAGAGACCCAGTACTTC. Translation: CASTGRDRGLQETQYF.

The chain links TRBV30 to TRBJ2-1; D is uncertain. CDR1 and CDR2 from the germline V gene are GTSNPN and SVGIG (reference sequence). The CDR3 sequence is 13 residues long. V lost 5 bases and J lost 9, with 17 bases in between. CDR3 loop: CAWSMVGVGEQFF. In DNA, the CDR3 is TGTGCCTGGTCTATGGTAGGAGTGGGTGAGCAGTTCTTC.

Worth noting for this clone: Within the sample, other DNA sequences also encode this same CDR3. V gene TRBV27 combines with J gene TRBJ2-7, with no clear D. Germline V gene data show CDR1 as MNHEY and CDR2 as SMNVEV (reference sequence). With 0 bases removed from V and 4 bases from J, the gap between germline ends came to 4 bases. The CDR3 length is 12 residues. CDR3 nucleotide sequence: TGTGCCAGCAGTTTATCCGGGTACGAGCAGTACTTC. Translated, it gives CASSLSGYEQYF.

The gene calls are TRBV6-5 and TRBJ1-2; 10 bases align to TRBD1. The CDR3 spans 13 residues. J gave up 8 bases and V 5 bases, and 5 bases lay outside the gene matches. Per the germline V gene, CDR1 is MNHEY and CDR2 is SVGAGI. CDR3 bases: TGTGCCAGCAGTGCGGGACAGGGGTGGGGCTACACCTTC. This encodes CASSAGQGWGYTF.

This sequence joins TRBV15 and TRBJ2-1; 14 bases are shared with TRBD2. J was trimmed by 3 bases and V by 3 bases; bases with no gene match: 7. Germline V CDR1 and CDR2: LNHNV, YYDKDF (reference sequence). The CDR3 has 18 amino acids. CDR3 amino acids: CATSSSGLAGEGYNEQFF. Here the CDR3 DNA reads TGTGCCACCAGCAGCTCGGGACTAGCGGGAGAAGGCTACAATGAGCAGTTCTTC. Supplemented by reference TRBV15 and TRBJ2-1, the full variable domain reads DAMVIQNPRYQVTQFGKPVTLSCSQTLNHNVMYWYQQKSSQAPKLLFHYYDKDFNNEADTPDNFQSRRPNTSFCFLDIRSPGLGDTAMYLCATSSSGLAGEGYNEQFFGPGTRLTVL.

This chain's CDR3 is CASSLSMGTWGNTIYF. The DNA of the CDR3 is TGTGCCAGCAGTTTATCGATGGGGACGTGGGGAAACACCATATATTTT. The V call is TRBV27, the J call TRBJ1-3; the D gene is possibly TRBD1 (5 bases). This CDR3 spans 16 amino acids. Germline CDR1 and CDR2: MNHEY and SMNVEV (reference sequence). V dropped 0 bases and J dropped 4 bases, with 13 bases sitting between them.

This clone has a handful of counts. The chain joins TRBV27 to TRBJ1-3, with D perhaps matching TRBD1 (5 bases). This CDR3 comprises 14 residues. The germline V gene encodes CDR1 MNHEY and CDR2 SMNVEV (reference sequence). The V end was cut by 3 bases, the J end by 1 base, with 7 bases between. The CDR3 nucleotides are TGTGCCAGCAGTTTGACAGCGTCTGGAAACACCATATATTTT. Amino acid sequence: CASSLTASGNTIYF.

CDR3 nucleotides: TGCGCCAGCAGCACGAACAATGAGCAGTTCTTC. This sequence encodes CASSTNNEQFF. This chain links TRBV5-1 with TRBJ2-1, with unresolved D. This CDR3 has 11 residues. The germline V gene encodes CDR1 SGHRS and CDR2 YFSETQ. The V and J ends lost 4 bases and 5 bases respectively, with 4 bases between them. The variable domain in full, with the rest retrieved from reference TRBV5-1 and TRBJ2-1, is KAGVTQTPRYLIKTRGQQVTLSCSPISGHRSVSWYQQTPGQGLQFLFEYFSETQRNKGNFPGRFSGRQFSNSRSEMNVSTLELGDSALYLCASSTNNEQFFGPGTRLTVL.

In its sample, this clone was seen a few times. The chain joins TRBV2 to TRBJ2-7, with 7 bases matching TRBD2. V dropped 7 bases and J dropped 3; count of bases not matched to a gene: 9. CDR1 is SNHLY, CDR2 FYNNEI, per germline. There are 14 residues in the CDR3. This chain's CDR3 is CASTPGGPRYEQYF. CDR3 nucleotide sequence: TGTGCCAGCACCCCGGGGGGACCTCGCTACGAGCAGTACTTC.

The chain joins TRBV7-9 to TRBJ1-3; perhaps TRBD1 as D (6 bases). Germline CDR1 SEHNR, CDR2 FQNEAQ (reference sequence). The CDR3 contains 12 residues. V was trimmed by 5 bases and J by 4 bases, leaving 6 bases between them. CDR3 DNA sequence: TGTGCCAGCAGCCAGGGGGGAAACACCATATATTTT. It codes for CASSQGGNTIYF.

This chain joins TRBV4-1 and TRBJ2-1, with 7 bases that match TRBD2. The CDR3 is 13 amino acids. Germline values: CDR1 MGHRA, CDR2 YSYEKL. V shed 6 bases and J 4 bases; nucleotides not matched to a gene: 3. The CDR3 reads CASSWREYNEQFF. The DNA for the CDR3 is TGCGCCAGCAGTTGGCGGGAGTACAATGAGCAGTTCTTC.

This clone has a single count. The chain combines TRBV28 with TRBJ2-3; D gene ambiguous. This CDR3 is 13 amino acids long. V was shortened by 4 bases and J by 1 base, with 6 bases between the two germline ends. CDR1 and CDR2 (germline): MDHEN, SYDVKM. The chain's CDR3 is CASSWFGTDTQYF. CDR3 DNA: TGTGCCAGCAGTTGGTTTGGCACAGATACGCAGTATTTT.

The chain is built from TRBV7-9 and TRBJ2-1, with D maybe TRBD2 (5 bases). CDR3 length: 13 amino acids. Germline V gene sequence: CDR1 SEHNR, CDR2 FQNEAQ (reference sequence). With 5 bases removed from V and 6 bases from J, the gap between germline ends came to 11 bases. CDR3 sequence: CASSQLVSNEQFF. For the CDR3, the DNA is TGTGCCAGCAGCCAACTAGTGTCCAATGAGCAGTTCTTC.

The rearrangement uses TRBV29-1 and TRBJ2-1; tentatively, D is TRBD2 (6 bases). Trimming stripped 4 bases from V and 5 bases from J, with 6 bases between. Looked up from germline, CDR1 is SQVTM and CDR2 is ANQGSEA. There are 11 residues in the CDR3. CDR3 protein: CSVVADNEQFF. Written as DNA, the CDR3 is TGCAGCGTTGTAGCGGACAATGAGCAGTTCTTC.

V and J are TRBV29-1 and TRBJ1-2, with no clear D. The CDR3 length is 14 residues. V was pared by 1 base and J by 2 bases, with 11 bases between. Germline loops: CDR1 SQVTM, CDR2 ANQGSEA. The CDR3 region has the DNA TGCAGCGTTGAAGGGTCAGCCTCCAACTATGGCTACACCTTC. It specifies CSVEGSASNYGYTF.

The J gene is TRBJ2-7, the V gene TRBV9; 9 bases fit TRBD2. There are 16 residues in the CDR3. Germline values: CDR1 SGDLS, CDR2 YYNGEE. V gave up 7 bases and J gave up 6 bases; unmatched junction bases: 17. The CDR3 DNA reads TGTGCCAGCGGAATCGGAACGGGACTAGCTCAAGGCGAGCAGTACTTC. Translation: CASGIGTGLAQGEQYF.

CDR3 sequence: CASSASGSFNEQFF. CDR3 bases: TGTGCCAGTAGTGCTAGCGGGAGCTTTAATGAGCAGTTCTTC. The chain links TRBV19 to TRBJ2-1; 10 nucleotides align to TRBD2. In germline, CDR1 is LNHDA, CDR2 SQIVND (reference sequence). The CDR3 length is 14 residues. Losses at the gene ends were 5 bases for V and 7 bases for J; bases not matched to a gene: 5.

The chain has TRBV19 and TRBJ2-7; D is undetermined. V shed 5 bases and J shed 0 bases, with 5 bases lying between them. Germline values: CDR1 LNHDA, CDR2 SQIVND (reference sequence). This CDR3 contains 12 residues. CDR3 loop: CASSDISYEQYF. CDR3 sequence (DNA): TGTGCCAGTAGTGACATCTCCTACGAGCAGTACTTC.

J is TRBJ1-1 and V is TRBV2; 12 nucleotides line up with TRBD1. The CDR3 consists of 17 residues. CDR1 is SNHLY, CDR2 FYNNEI, per germline. J was trimmed by 3 bases and V by 5 bases; bases with no gene match: 10. Written as DNA, the CDR3 is TGTGCCAGCAGTCACCGGGACAGGGGGCGAAGGGACACTGAAGCTTTCTTT. Amino acid sequence: CASSHRDRGRRDTEAFF.

V and J are TRBV5-4 and TRBJ2-7, with 11 bases fitting TRBD1. V was clipped by 4 bases and J by 1 base; unmatched bases: 16. Germline-derived CDR1 and CDR2 are SGHNT and YYREEE (reference sequence). This CDR3 has 19 amino acids. The CDR3 region is CASSPEGGTGGISSYEQYF. The CDR3 DNA follows: TGTGCCAGCAGCCCGGAGGGGGGGACAGGGGGTATTTCTTCCTACGAGCAGTACTTC.

The chain carries TRBV5-5 and TRBJ2-5, with D unresolved. This CDR3 region has 14 residues. Trimming removed 1 base from V and 5 bases from J, with 12 bases in between. The V gene's germline CDR1 is SGHKS and CDR2 YYEKEE (reference sequence). The CDR3 bases are TGTGCCAGCAGCTTGTCTCGGTTTCGGGAGACCCAGTACTTC. It encodes CASSLSRFRETQYF.

The J gene is TRBJ2-1, the V gene TRBV9; no firm D call. The CDR3 is 11 residues long. Germline V gives CDR1 SGDLS, CDR2 YYNGEE. V gave up 3 bases and J gave up 9 bases, with 7 bases separating them. This CDR3 reads CASSAGGEQFF. CDR3 bases: TGTGCCAGCAGCGCAGGCGGTGAGCAGTTCTTC.

J is TRBJ2-7 and V is TRBV11-2; D uncertain. V was clipped by 5 bases and J by 7 bases, with 12 bases between them. The length of the CDR3 is 12 residues. Germline V gene sequence: CDR1 SGHAT, CDR2 FQNNGV. The CDR3 here is CASSPEVREQYF. The CDR3 DNA sequence: TGTGCCAGCAGCCCCGAGGTAAGGGAGCAGTACTTC.

The chain employs TRBV4-1 and TRBJ2-1; no clear D. The CDR3 totals 17 residues. The V end was cut by 0 bases, the J end by 4 bases, with 16 bases between. Germline loops: CDR1 MGHRA, CDR2 YSYEKL. CDR3 nucleotide sequence: TGCGCCAGCAGCCAAGAGGGTGGCCGTGGACCTTACAATGAGCAGTTCTTC. Translating it yields CASSQEGGRGPYNEQFF.

This clone was seen only once. The chain joins TRBV29-1 to TRBJ2-3; 8 nucleotides match TRBD2. J lost 4 bases, V lost 0 bases, and 6 bases had no gene match. The CDR3 covers 15 residues. CDR1 and CDR2 (germline): SQVTM, ANQGSEA. In DNA form, the CDR3 reads TGCAGCGTTGAAGAATTACTAGCGGTGTCAGATACGCAGTATTTT. Protein product: CSVEELLAVSDTQYF.

The DNA for the CDR3 is TGTGCCAGCAGCTTAGGTTATACGGGAGGGACCCACAATGAGCAGTTCTTC. As protein: CASSLGYTGGTHNEQFF. The chain couples TRBV13 to TRBJ2-1; 8 nucleotides match TRBD2. J was trimmed by 5 bases and V by 0 bases; bases with no gene match: 9. Germline values: CDR1 PRHDT, CDR2 FYEKMQ (reference sequence). This CDR3 has 17 amino acids.